This T cell receptor (beta chain) was identified in a study of OX40 agonist ivuxolimab in advanced cancers. Libraries were prepared by immunoSEQ multiplex PCR; TCRdb keeps only in-frame clonotypes and omits some of them. The sample lists over 60,000 clones, about 89% occurring once. Per the germline V gene, CDR1 is MNHNY and CDR2 is SVGAGI (reference sequence). The V and J ends lost 5 bases and 7 bases respectively, with 3 bases between them. The CDR3 length is 11 residues. The sequence derives from an adult with an advanced solid tumor such as melanoma, head and neck, liver or kidney cancer. The rearrangement uses TRBV6-6 and TRBJ1-6; D not certain. The specimen was CD4+ or CD8+ T cells sorted from blood, collected in a trial of the OX40 agonist ivuxolimab. The CDR3 region is CASSTNSPLHF. The CDR3 bases are TGTGCCAGCAGTACAAATTCACCCCTCCACTTT.